A selection of T cell receptor beta chains follows, all from one sample in a study of vaccination effects on CD4 cells after COVID-19. These TCRs' antigens remain unknown. The repertoire was sequenced with immunoSEQ multiplex PCR; TCRdb's copy has only in-frame clones and lacks some. The data hold about 17,000 clones, with less than 85% observed a single time. The sample in question was CD4+ T cells from PBMCs cultured with SARS-CoV-2 spike peptides, obtained after COVID-19 vaccination. These receptors all come from a human donor who had a prior SARS-CoV-2 infection. The CDR3 runs from the conserved cysteine through the conserved F or W. D genes are given only for firm matches. Clone size is shown for a subset of rows, as once, few, many or a class of expanded clone.

CDR3nt: TGTGCCAGCAGCTTAAACTACGAGCAGTACTTC; CDR3aa: CASSLNYEQYF; j_gene: TRBJ2-7; d_gene: NA; v_gene: TRBV7-2; abundance: few
CDR3nt: TGTGCCAGCAGCTTAAGGCGCGGGAGCGGGACCCAGTACTTC; CDR3aa: CASSLRRGSGTQYF; j_gene: TRBJ2-5; d_gene: TRBD2; v_gene: TRBV7-2; abundance: NA
CDR3nt: TGTGCCAGCAGACTAGCGGGAAGGTACGAGCAGTACTTC; CDR3aa: CASRLAGRYEQYF; j_gene: TRBJ2-7; d_gene: TRBD2; v_gene: TRBV3-1/TRBV3-2; abundance: once
CDR3nt: TGTGCCAGCAGCTTGGCGGGACAGAAGTCTTTCTTT; CDR3aa: CASSLAGQKSFF; j_gene: TRBJ1-1; d_gene: TRBD1; v_gene: TRBV7-9; abundance: NA
CDR3nt: TGTGCCAGCTCACCATCCCCGGACAGTGCCTATGGCTACACCTTC; CDR3aa: CASSPSPDSAYGYTF; j_gene: TRBJ1-2; d_gene: NA; v_gene: TRBV18; abundance: NA
CDR3nt: TGTGCCAGCAGCTCACCGGGACGGCGGACCTACGAGCAGTACTTC; CDR3aa: CASSSPGRRTYEQYF; j_gene: TRBJ2-7; d_gene: NA; v_gene: TRBV7-8; abundance: NA
CDR3nt: TGTGCCAGCAGCTTAATGGCAGGGGGATGGGTAGGCACAGATACGCAGTATTTT; CDR3aa: CASSLMAGGWVGTDTQYF; j_gene: TRBJ2-3; d_gene: TRBD1; v_gene: TRBV5-6; abundance: NA
CDR3nt: TGTGCCAGCTCACCCAGCTCCTACGAGCAGTACTTC; CDR3aa: CASSPSSYEQYF; j_gene: TRBJ2-7; d_gene: NA; v_gene: TRBV18; abundance: NA
CDR3nt: TGTGCCATCAGTGGCCCTGGGACAGAAAGCACAGATACGCAGTATTTT; CDR3aa: CAISGPGTESTDTQYF; j_gene: TRBJ2-3; d_gene: TRBD1; v_gene: TRBV10-3; abundance: NA
CDR3nt: TGTGCCAGCAGCTTAGGCCGGGCCTCCTTGGGCTACACCTTC; CDR3aa: CASSLGRASLGYTF; j_gene: TRBJ1-2; d_gene: NA; v_gene: TRBV7-2; abundance: medium-sized
CDR3nt: TGTGCCAGCAGCCAGAAGACAGGGTCTGGGGCCAACGTCCTGACTTTC; CDR3aa: CASSQKTGSGANVLTF; j_gene: TRBJ2-6; d_gene: TRBD1; v_gene: TRBV5-6; abundance: once
CDR3nt: TGTGCCAGCAGCCGATTTCCCAGGGGGCAAACTGGAAACACCATATATTTT; CDR3aa: CASSRFPRGQTGNTIYF; j_gene: TRBJ1-3; d_gene: TRBD1; v_gene: TRBV3-1/TRBV3-2; abundance: NA
CDR3nt: TGTGCCAGCAGCTTACCGACAATGTCAGAGACCCAGTACTTC; CDR3aa: CASSLPTMSETQYF; j_gene: TRBJ2-5; d_gene: NA; v_gene: TRBV5-8; abundance: NA
CDR3nt: TGTGCCAGCAGGACGGCGGGGGGGACCTACAATGAGCAGTTCTTC; CDR3aa: CASRTAGGTYNEQFF; j_gene: TRBJ2-1; d_gene: TRBD2; v_gene: TRBV7-9; abundance: once
CDR3nt: TGCGCCAGCAGCCTCTGGGGCGTCGAAACCCGCGCCGAAGAGACCCAGTACTTC; CDR3aa: CASSLWGVETRAEETQYF; j_gene: TRBJ2-5; d_gene: NA; v_gene: TRBV4-1; abundance: NA
CDR3nt: TGCGCCAGCAGCTTGAGGGTCGCGGAGTCTGAAGCTTTCTTT; CDR3aa: CASSLRVAESEAFF; j_gene: TRBJ1-1; d_gene: NA; v_gene: TRBV5-1; abundance: NA
CDR3nt: TGTGCCAGTAGCGTACAGAGGAACACTGAAGCTTTCTTT; CDR3aa: CASSVQRNTEAFF; j_gene: TRBJ1-1; d_gene: NA; v_gene: TRBV19; abundance: few
CDR3nt: TGTGCCAGCAGTGAAAAGGGACCAAGTGGAACCACAGATACGCAGTATTTT; CDR3aa: CASSEKGPSGTTDTQYF; j_gene: TRBJ2-3; d_gene: NA; v_gene: TRBV2; abundance: NA
CDR3nt: TGTGCCAGCACGAGAGCGGGGGCCCCCAGAGAGACCCAGTACTTC; CDR3aa: CASTRAGAPRETQYF; j_gene: TRBJ2-5; d_gene: TRBD2; v_gene: TRBV6-6; abundance: once
CDR3nt: TGTGCCAGCAGCTTACTCGGCTACAATGAGCAGTTCTTC; CDR3aa: CASSLLGYNEQFF; j_gene: TRBJ2-1; d_gene: NA; v_gene: TRBV7-2; abundance: NA
CDR3nt: TGCGCCAGCAGCTTGGGACTAGCGGGAGTCAGTGAGCAGTTCTTC; CDR3aa: CASSLGLAGVSEQFF; j_gene: TRBJ2-1; d_gene: TRBD2; v_gene: TRBV5-1; abundance: NA
CDR3nt: TGCGCCAGCAGCTTGGGACCAGCGGAGGCCGGGGAGCTGTTTTTT; CDR3aa: CASSLGPAEAGELFF; j_gene: TRBJ2-2; d_gene: NA; v_gene: TRBV5-1; abundance: NA
CDR3nt: TGTGCCAGTAGGAGCAGGGGTTTTGGTAATGAAAAACTGTTTTTT; CDR3aa: CASRSRGFGNEKLFF; j_gene: TRBJ1-4; d_gene: NA; v_gene: TRBV19; abundance: NA
CDR3nt: TGTGCCAGCAGCGTAGGAGGCGCCTCCTACAATGAGCAGTTCTTC; CDR3aa: CASSVGGASYNEQFF; j_gene: TRBJ2-1; d_gene: NA; v_gene: TRBV9; abundance: once
CDR3nt: TGTGCCAGCAGCTTGATGAGCGGGGTCGCCACCGGGGAGCTGTTTTTT; CDR3aa: CASSLMSGVATGELFF; j_gene: TRBJ2-2; d_gene: TRBD2; v_gene: TRBV5-4; abundance: NA
CDR3nt: TGTGCCAGCAGTACACTAGGGAACTATGGCTACACCTTC; CDR3aa: CASSTLGNYGYTF; j_gene: TRBJ1-2; d_gene: NA; v_gene: TRBV6-5; abundance: NA
CDR3nt: TGTGCCAGCAGCGACCTCCGGGACGGGAATCAGCCCCAGCATTTT; CDR3aa: CASSDLRDGNQPQHF; j_gene: TRBJ1-5; d_gene: NA; v_gene: TRBV5-6; abundance: NA
CDR3nt: TGTGCCAGCAGCCAGATGACAGGACTCTACGAGCAGTACTTC; CDR3aa: CASSQMTGLYEQYF; j_gene: TRBJ2-7; d_gene: NA; v_gene: TRBV11-3; abundance: NA
CDR3nt: TGTGCCAGCAGTTACGAGCTAGCGGGGACCCAAGAGACCCAGTACTTC; CDR3aa: CASSYELAGTQETQYF; j_gene: TRBJ2-5; d_gene: TRBD2; v_gene: TRBV6-6; abundance: NA
CDR3nt: TGCGCCAGCAGCCCGGGACAGGGGGCCCACGAGCAGTACTTC; CDR3aa: CASSPGQGAHEQYF; j_gene: TRBJ2-7; d_gene: TRBD1; v_gene: TRBV5-1; abundance: NA
CDR3nt: TGTGCCAGCAGTTTATGGTCCCGAAACACTGAAGCTTTCTTT; CDR3aa: CASSLWSRNTEAFF; j_gene: TRBJ1-1; d_gene: NA; v_gene: TRBV27; abundance: once
CDR3nt: TGTGCCAGCAGCTTGGACTCAGCAACTGAAGCTTTCTTT; CDR3aa: CASSLDSATEAFF; j_gene: TRBJ1-1; d_gene: NA; v_gene: TRBV5-4; abundance: NA
CDR3nt: TGTGCCACCAGTGATCCCCCCTCCGGAGTTACACCCCAAGAGACCCAGTACTTC; CDR3aa: CATSDPPSGVTPQETQYF; j_gene: TRBJ2-5; d_gene: NA; v_gene: TRBV24-1; abundance: NA
CDR3nt: TGTGCCAGCACCTCGGGGGGGGAGGGACACTTC; CDR3aa: CASTSGGEGHF; j_gene: TRBJ2-7; d_gene: TRBD2; v_gene: TRBV2; abundance: NA
CDR3nt: TGCGCCAGCAGCTTAGGGACTAGGGCAGATACGCAGTATTTT; CDR3aa: CASSLGTRADTQYF; j_gene: TRBJ2-3; d_gene: TRBD2; v_gene: TRBV5-1; abundance: NA
CDR3nt: TGTGCCAGCTCACCACGCCGAGGGGACGGAAACACCATATATTTT; CDR3aa: CASSPRRGDGNTIYF; j_gene: TRBJ1-3; d_gene: NA; v_gene: TRBV18; abundance: NA
CDR3nt: TGTGCCAGCAGCGAGGTTAGCTCTGGAAACACCATATATTTT; CDR3aa: CASSEVSSGNTIYF; j_gene: TRBJ1-3; d_gene: NA; v_gene: TRBV7-2; abundance: once
CDR3nt: TGTGCCAGCAGTGAGGTTCCAAGGGGGGTAGCAGCTTTCTTT; CDR3aa: CASSEVPRGVAAFF; j_gene: TRBJ1-1; d_gene: NA; v_gene: TRBV2; abundance: NA
CDR3nt: TGTGCCAGCACCGAGGCGGGGGAAGGGTTTCGTGGCTACACCTTC; CDR3aa: CASTEAGEGFRGYTF; j_gene: TRBJ1-2; d_gene: NA; v_gene: TRBV7-9; abundance: NA
CDR3nt: TGTGCCAGCAGCTTCACCGGGGGGTTGGAGGATACGCAGTATTTT; CDR3aa: CASSFTGGLEDTQYF; j_gene: TRBJ2-3; d_gene: TRBD2; v_gene: TRBV7-3; abundance: once
CDR3nt: TGCGCCAGCTCCTGGACAGGGGAGTACGAGCAGTACTTC; CDR3aa: CASSWTGEYEQYF; j_gene: TRBJ2-7; d_gene: TRBD1; v_gene: TRBV5-1; abundance: NA
CDR3nt: TGCAGTGCTAGTTCAGGGATTGGTGAAAAACTGTTTTTT; CDR3aa: CSASSGIGEKLFF; j_gene: TRBJ1-4; d_gene: NA; v_gene: TRBV20-1; abundance: NA
CDR3nt: TGCGCCAGCAGCTTAGGCTCGGATACGCAGTATTTT; CDR3aa: CASSLGSDTQYF; j_gene: TRBJ2-3; d_gene: NA; v_gene: TRBV5-1; abundance: NA
CDR3nt: TGTGCCAGTAACCGAGGCGGGGATGGAGGCTACACCTTC; CDR3aa: CASNRGGDGGYTF; j_gene: TRBJ1-2; d_gene: NA; v_gene: TRBV19; abundance: NA
CDR3nt: TGTGCCAGCAGGCTGAGGGGTGAGCAGTTCTTC; CDR3aa: CASRLRGEQFF; j_gene: TRBJ2-1; d_gene: NA; v_gene: TRBV12-3/TRBV12-4; abundance: NA
CDR3nt: TGTGCCAGCAGCTTGGCCGAGGCGATCGTACGACATACGCAGTATTTT; CDR3aa: CASSLAEAIVRHTQYF; j_gene: TRBJ2-3; d_gene: NA; v_gene: TRBV5-6; abundance: NA
CDR3nt: TGTGCCAGCCAGGGGGGCCCTGAAAGCACAGATACGCAGTATTTT; CDR3aa: CASQGGPESTDTQYF; j_gene: TRBJ2-3; d_gene: NA; v_gene: TRBV9; abundance: NA
CDR3nt: TGTGCCAGCAGCCGACTAGCGGGATTCTACGAGCAGTACTTC; CDR3aa: CASSRLAGFYEQYF; j_gene: TRBJ2-7; d_gene: TRBD2; v_gene: TRBV6-6; abundance: NA
CDR3nt: TGTGCCAGCAGTAGGGGAGGAAGAGGTGGAGATACGCAGTATTTT; CDR3aa: CASSRGGRGGDTQYF; j_gene: TRBJ2-3; d_gene: NA; v_gene: TRBV11-2; abundance: NA
CDR3nt: TGTGCCAGCAGAAGGGACAGCAACTATGGCTACACCTTC; CDR3aa: CASRRDSNYGYTF; j_gene: TRBJ1-2; d_gene: TRBD1; v_gene: TRBV6-5; abundance: NA
CDR3nt: TGCGCCAGCAGCCAAGCGCACAGTATCTATGGCTACACCTTC; CDR3aa: CASSQAHSIYGYTF; j_gene: TRBJ1-2; d_gene: NA; v_gene: TRBV4-1; abundance: NA
CDR3nt: TGTGCCAGCAGGGGACCGTCCGCCTACGAGCAGTACTTC; CDR3aa: CASRGPSAYEQYF; j_gene: TRBJ2-7; d_gene: NA; v_gene: TRBV2; abundance: NA
CDR3nt: TGTGCCAGCAGTGAAGCGCTTCAGGCGGGAGGGCCGATCGGGGAGCTGTTTTTT; CDR3aa: CASSEALQAGGPIGELFF; j_gene: TRBJ2-2; d_gene: TRBD2; v_gene: TRBV6-1; abundance: NA
CDR3nt: TGTGCCAGCACCGAACCCCCGGGGGGGGCCGCTGGAAACACCATATATTTT; CDR3aa: CASTEPPGGAAGNTIYF; j_gene: TRBJ1-3; d_gene: NA; v_gene: TRBV7-9; abundance: NA
CDR3nt: TGCGCCAGCAGCTTCCAGCTTGTAGCGAGTGGGGGAGAGACCCAGTACTTC; CDR3aa: CASSFQLVASGGETQYF; j_gene: TRBJ2-5; d_gene: NA; v_gene: TRBV5-1; abundance: NA
CDR3nt: TGTGCCAGCAGCTTGGATCAGGGGCCCGGGGAGCTGTTTTTT; CDR3aa: CASSLDQGPGELFF; j_gene: TRBJ2-2; d_gene: NA; v_gene: TRBV5-4; abundance: few
CDR3nt: TGTGCCAGCTCGCTCAACTACGAGCAGTACTTC; CDR3aa: CASSLNYEQYF; j_gene: TRBJ2-7; d_gene: NA; v_gene: TRBV18; abundance: NA
CDR3nt: TGTGCCAGCAGCGTAGGTAGCGCTAGCTCCTACAATGAGCAGTTCTTC; CDR3aa: CASSVGSASSYNEQFF; j_gene: TRBJ2-1; d_gene: NA; v_gene: TRBV9; abundance: NA
CDR3nt: TGTGCCAGCAGCCAACCGGGACTCACACCCCTCCACTTT; CDR3aa: CASSQPGLTPLHF; j_gene: TRBJ1-6; d_gene: NA; v_gene: TRBV3-1/TRBV3-2; abundance: NA